Only a few counts were recorded for the clone carrying this T cell receptor (beta chain). This sample is drawn from a study of blood T cell repertoires in COVID-19. Study background: From the United States, Italy and Spain came samples of acute and convalescent COVID-19. T cells, B-cell-depleted T cells, or PBMCs supplied cDNA or gDNA.

While infection was still active, Seattle patients were enrolled and then followed longitudinally. The germline V gene encodes CDR1 LNHDA and CDR2 SQIVND (reference sequence). The CDR3 has 12 residues. The V end was cut by 6 bases, the J end by 2 bases, with 5 bases between. The table came from immunoSEQ multiplex PCR; TCRdb's copy has only in-frame clones and leaves some out. The sample carries more than 300,000 clones, around 90% recorded once. Sequenced input: peripheral blood. V gene TRBV19 combines with J gene TRBJ2-1; D uncertain. The clonotype originates from a woman in her thirties or forties with COVID-19, enrolled during active disease. The CDR3 protein is CASSLTYNEQFF. DNA of the CDR3: TGTGCCAGTAGCTTAACCTACAATGAGCAGTTCTTC.